Below, one T cell receptor beta chain is given with its context. Its specificity is not known. A much larger clonotype is one base distant, so this may be a read error. Looked up from germline, CDR1 is MNHEY and CDR2 is SMNVEV (reference sequence). The CDR3 has 13 amino acids. This sample was taken from a study of blood T cells in healthy people across ages. Study outcomes and limitations: Researchers judged that diversity estimates from one million T cells fell short of true values.

Together with a sample-barcoded 5' primer, a J-beta primer mix was included in a second PCR lasting about 7 to 12 cycles. Using its own MiXCR run on the 5' RACE reads, TCRdb lists one record per CDR3 protein. The sample records over 550,000 distinct CDR3 sequences, approximately 30% being singletons. Sequenced: blood. This sequence was found in an elderly woman in good health. The chain combines TRBV27 with TRBJ2-5, with 7 positions matching TRBD2. The CDR3 loop reads CASRDWAGETRYF. The CDR3 DNA reads as TGTGCCAGCAGAGACTGGGCGGGAGAGACCCGGTACTTC.